This T cell receptor (beta chain) is from a study of T cell changes during pregnancy in multiple sclerosis. V was trimmed by 3 bases and J by 0 bases, leaving 11 bases between them. Germline CDR1 KGHSH, CDR2 LQKENI. The CDR3 has 16 residues. Here immunoSEQ multiplex PCR was the method, and the copy in TCRdb shows in-frame clones only, minus some. The data show fewer than 60,000 clones, roughly 95% seen once. This material consisted of CD4+ T cells from peripheral blood mononuclear cells, taken in the third trimester of pregnancy. This TCR was sampled from a female donor with multiple sclerosis, enrolled in a pregnancy study. This sequence joins TRBV18 and TRBJ1-4; weak D call: TRBD1 (5 bases). CDR3 bases: TGTGCCAGCTCACCGCAACAGGATGCAACTAATGAAAAACTGTTTTTT. Translating gives CASSPQQDATNEKLFF.